Listed below are T cell receptor beta chains from one sample, sequenced in a study of blood T cells in healthy people across ages. Via MiXCR, TCRdb re-called the 5' RACE reads, giving one row per CDR3 protein. The table includes just under 750,000 distinct CDR3 sequences, 22% detected once. Sample: blood. The receptors stem from a man between 65 and 85 years old in good health. Each CDR3 is given with its conserved first and last residue. A D gene is named only where the DNA matches it firmly. Expanded clones get a size class; other rows say once, few or many, or leave the size out.

cdr3_aa	cdr3_nt	clone_size	d_call	v_call	j_call
CASFTGLVNTEAFF	TGTGCCAGCTTCACAGGGCTCGTGAACACTGAAGCTTTCTTT	few	.	TRBV6-5	TRBJ1-1
CASSAAVGGLANTEAFF	TGCGCCAGCAGCGCGGCGGTTGGGGGATTGGCGAACACTGAAGCTTTCTTT	few	.	TRBV5-1	TRBJ1-1
CASSFAARILGEQYF	TGTGCCAGCAGCTTTGCGGCCCGTATCTTGGGGGAGCAGTACTTC	.	.	TRBV5-6	TRBJ2-7
CASSPGTSGGDTQYF	TGTGCCAGTAGCCCCGGGACTAGCGGGGGTGATACGCAGTATTTT	.	TRBD2	TRBV19	TRBJ2-3
CASHSPWGANEKLFF	TGTGCCAGCCATTCTCCGTGGGGGGCTAATGAAAAACTGTTTTTT	.	.	TRBV6-1	TRBJ1-4
CASSREGGRNEQFF	TGCGCCAGCAGCCGAGAAGGGGGCAGAAATGAGCAGTTCTTC	few	TRBD1	TRBV4-1	TRBJ2-1
CASSPGQPNQPQHF	TGCGCCAGCAGCCCAGGACAGCCCAATCAGCCCCAGCATTTT	few	.	TRBV5-1	TRBJ1-5
CASSLGLEGGAKNIQYF	TGTGCCAGCAGCTTAGGCCTAGAAGGGGGCGCCAAAAACATTCAGTACTTC	.	TRBD1	TRBV13	TRBJ2-4
CASSYSRPGEYQETQYF	TGTGCCAGCAGTTACTCGAGACCCGGAGAGTACCAAGAGACCCAGTACTTC	once	.	TRBV6-5	TRBJ2-5
CSVERTGGSETQYF	TGCAGCGTTGAGAGAACAGGGGGCTCGGAGACCCAGTACTTC	.	TRBD1	TRBV29-1	TRBJ2-5
CASSLARYEQYF	TGTGCCAGCAGCTTAGCGCGCTACGAGCAGTACTTC	many	.	TRBV7-2	TRBJ2-7
CASRRGGLQGRGYNEQFF	TGTGCCAGTAGACGGGGAGGGCTCCAGGGAAGGGGATACAATGAGCAGTTCTTC	.	TRBD2	TRBV19	TRBJ2-1
CATSRAGIYNEQFF	TGTGCCACCAGCAGAGCCGGGATTTACAATGAGCAGTTCTTC	.	.	TRBV15	TRBJ2-1
CASSIRQGTGYTF	TGTGCCAGCAGCATACGACAGGGTACTGGCTACACCTTC	.	TRBD1	TRBV12-3/TRBV12-4	TRBJ1-2
CASSQGAGFSTDTQYF	TGTGCCAGCAGCCAAGGAGCGGGGTTTAGCACAGATACGCAGTATTTT	.	TRBD2	TRBV3-1	TRBJ2-3
CAISGDRFGYEQYF	TGTGCCATCAGCGGGGACAGGTTCGGGTACGAGCAGTACTTC	.	TRBD1	TRBV10-3	TRBJ2-7
CSARDYGGRNTEAFF	TGCAGTGCTAGAGATTATGGGGGGCGGAACACTGAAGCTTTCTTT	.	.	TRBV20-1	TRBJ1-1
CASSLGTGLARANVLTF	TGTGCCAGCAGCTTAGGAACAGGGTTGGCTAGGGCCAACGTCCTGACTTTC	few	.	TRBV7-8	TRBJ2-6
CASSFRQYNEQFF	TGTGCCAGCAGCTTCCGACAGTACAATGAGCAGTTCTTC	.	.	TRBV13	TRBJ2-1
CASRAGQAYGYTF	TGTGCCAGCAGAGCTGGACAGGCCTATGGCTACACCTTC	few	TRBD1	TRBV2	TRBJ1-2
CASSLVGETQETQYF	TGTGCCAGCAGTTTAGTTGGCGAGACGCAAGAGACCCAGTACTTC	few	.	TRBV28	TRBJ2-5
CSAARGEYKQYF	TGCAGCGCCGCGCGGGGGGAGTACAAGCAGTACTTC	.	TRBD2	TRBV29-1	TRBJ2-7
CASSPPIRGPLYNEQFF	TGTGCCAGCAGCCCGCCTATCAGGGGCCCCCTCTACAATGAGCAGTTCTTC	.	.	TRBV5-5	TRBJ2-1
CASKAPGRRDNEKLFF	TGTGCCAGCAAAGCCCCGGGACGCCGGGATAATGAAAAACTGTTTTTT	few	.	TRBV7-8	TRBJ1-4
CASSGSGRGAYNEQFF	TGTGCCAGCAGCGGTAGCGGGCGAGGTGCCTACAATGAGCAGTTCTTC	once	TRBD2	TRBV9	TRBJ2-1
CASSLFTCEQFF	TGTGCCAGCAGCTTATTCACGTGTGAGCAGTTCTTC	few	.	TRBV7-8	TRBJ2-1
CASRQTASGADVLTF	TGTGCCAGCAGACAAACAGCCTCTGGGGCCGACGTCCTGACTTTC	once	.	TRBV6-6	TRBJ2-6
CASSTVGAYEQFF	TGTGCCAGCAGCACTGTGGGGGCCTATGAGCAGTTCTTC	.	.	TRBV7-2	TRBJ2-1
CSARDRWGYTF	TGCAGTGCTAGAGATAGGTGGGGCTACACCTTC	.	.	TRBV20-1	TRBJ1-2
CASSPNMGQGWDYGYTF	TGCGCCAGCAGCCCCAACATGGGACAGGGCTGGGACTATGGCTACACCTTC	.	TRBD1	TRBV4-3	TRBJ1-2
CASSGGAGQETQYF	TGTGCCAGCAGCGGGGGGGCAGGTCAAGAGACCCAGTACTTC	many	TRBD2	TRBV12-3/TRBV12-4	TRBJ2-5
CSAPRGNLDTQYF	TGCAGTGCTCCCAGGGGTAATCTCGATACGCAGTATTTT	.	.	TRBV20-1	TRBJ2-3
CASSAALAGLTSTDTQYF	TGTGCCAGCAGCGCCGCCCTAGCGGGCTTAACTAGCACAGATACGCAGTATTTT	.	TRBD2	TRBV7-2	TRBJ2-3
CSARGTSGSGETQYF	TGCAGTGCTAGAGGGACTAGCGGGAGTGGGGAGACCCAGTACTTC	few	TRBD2	TRBV20-1	TRBJ2-5
CASTGQGTSAYNEQFF	TGTGCCAGCACTGGTCAGGGGACTTCCGCCTACAATGAGCAGTTCTTC	.	.	TRBV28	TRBJ2-1
CAISESKGLAVNNEQFF	TGTGCCATCAGTGAGTCGAAGGGACTAGCGGTTAACAACGAGCAGTTCTTC	.	TRBD2	TRBV10-3	TRBJ2-1
CASRKDPTDTQYF	TGTGCCAGCAGGAAGGACCCCACAGATACGCAGTATTTT	.	.	TRBV2	TRBJ2-3
CASSYRGYETQYF	TGTGCCAGCAGTTATCGGGGTTATGAGACCCAGTACTTC	.	.	TRBV6-2/TRBV6-3	TRBJ2-5
CASSQELSSTDTQYF	TGCGCCAGCAGCCAAGAGCTCAGTAGCACAGATACGCAGTATTTT	few	.	TRBV4-1	TRBJ2-3
CASSVGVDYGYTF	TGTGCCAGCAGCGTAGGGGTAGACTATGGCTACACCTTC	many	.	TRBV9	TRBJ1-2
CASSQQLGPYEQHF	TGTGCCAGCAGCCAACAGCTGGGACCTTACGAGCAGCACTTC	few	.	TRBV14	TRBJ2-5
CAIRSHPGRSYNEQFF	TGTGCCATCCGCAGCCACCCGGGCCGGTCCTACAATGAGCAGTTCTTC	few	.	TRBV10-3	TRBJ2-1
CASSEPKMNTEAFF	TGTGCCAGCAGTGAGCCCAAGATGAACACTGAAGCTTTCTTT	many	.	TRBV2	TRBJ1-1
CATRSRDVGPGNTIYF	TGTGCCACCAGATCCAGGGACGTGGGGCCTGGAAACACCATATATTTT	few	.	TRBV6-1	TRBJ1-3
CASSLGEAGDTIYF	TGCGCCAGCAGCTTGGGAGAGGCTGGAGACACCATATATTTT	.	.	TRBV5-1	TRBJ1-3
CASSPAPDRITDTQYF	TGTGCCAGTAGCCCGGCTCCTGACAGAATCACGGATACGCAGTATTTT	.	.	TRBV19	TRBJ2-3
CASGGLGETQYF	TGTGCCAGCGGGGGACTGGGGGAGACCCAGTACTTC	few	.	TRBV3-1	TRBJ2-5
CSARHRVDYGYTF	TGCAGTGCTAGGCACAGGGTTGACTATGGCTACACCTTC	.	.	TRBV20-1	TRBJ1-2
CASSFSGRATGELFF	TGTGCCAGCAGTTTTAGCGGGAGAGCGACCGGGGAGCTGTTTTTT	.	TRBD2	TRBV12-3/TRBV12-4	TRBJ2-2
CASSPNPRGTDTQYF	TGTGCCAGCAGCCCGAACCCCAGGGGCACAGATACGCAGTATTTT	few	.	TRBV3-1	TRBJ2-3
CASSLEPSDNMNTEAFF	TGTGCCAGCAGCTTAGAACCGTCAGATAATATGAACACTGAAGCTTTCTTT	.	.	TRBV11-3	TRBJ1-1
CASSDQRGGADEQFF	TGTGCCAGCAGCGACCAGCGGGGGGGCGCCGATGAGCAGTTCTTC	.	TRBD2	TRBV9	TRBJ2-1
CASSPHGADTEAFF	TGTGCCAGCAGCCCCCATGGGGCGGACACTGAAGCTTTCTTT	.	.	TRBV3-1	TRBJ1-1
CGGAREAGLDEQFF	TGCGGCGGGGCGCGGGAGGCCGGATTGGATGAGCAGTTCTTC	.	TRBD2	TRBV20-1	TRBJ2-1
CASSALALETQYF	TGTGCCAGCAGCGCTCTAGCGTTAGAGACCCAGTACTTC	.	.	TRBV7-9	TRBJ2-5